This note documents a single T cell receptor (beta chain) sequence. Its antigen is unidentified. This sample was included in a study of cytomegalovirus exposure and HLA in healthy donors. Findings and limits, study-wide: The dataset shows that most TCR sequences were rare, while some public TCRs occurred in many donors.

PCR amplification relied on 60 Vbeta primers (plus 13 Jbeta primers). The data were produced by immunoSEQ multiplex PCR, yet TCRdb's version contains in-frame clones alone and is incomplete. The data show over 200,000 clones, over 65% seen once. Per the germline V gene, CDR1 is SGHVS and CDR2 is FNYEAQ. J gave up 6 bases and V 4 bases, and 9 bases lay outside the gene matches. This CDR3 is built from 16 residues. At sampling all donors were nominally healthy, likely with unrecorded immune exposures. The clonotype was recovered from a human donor in good health. The V call is TRBV7-6, the J call TRBJ2-1; 10 bases agree with TRBD1. The sequencing sample was made of PBMCs. The CDR3 loop is CASSSELGQGFNEQFF. CDR3 coding DNA: TGTGCCAGCAGCTCCGAGTTGGGACAGGGGTTCAATGAGCAGTTCTTC.